These 27 T cell receptor beta chains share one sample of origin, sequenced in a study of blood T cell repertoires in COVID-19. The assay was immunoSEQ multiplex PCR, and TCRdb's table has in-frame clones only and misses some. Of 250,000 to 300,000 clones in the sample, roughly 85% were seen once. The material sequenced was peripheral blood. These TCRs come from a middle-aged man with active or convalescent COVID-19.

The chain uses TRBV24-1 and TRBJ1-2, with TRBD1 matching over 9 bases. There are 14 residues in the CDR3. Germline V gives CDR1 KGHDR, CDR2 SFDVKD. Trimming cost V 3 bases and J 8 bases; bases outside gene matches: 6. The CDR3 spells CATSDGDRAGGYTF. The CDR3, as DNA: TGTGCCACCAGTGATGGGGACAGGGCGGGAGGCTACACCTTC.

The chain uses TRBV28 and TRBJ1-2; no definite D call. The length of the CDR3 is 12 residues. The germline V gene has CDR1 MDHEN and CDR2 SYDVKM. Deletions cut 5 bases from V and 4 bases from J, with 8 bases between. CDR3 region: CASSLMSYGYTF. CDR3 sequence (DNA): TGTGCCAGCAGTCTTATGAGCTATGGCTACACCTTC.

Concerning this clone: Relative to the germline gene, one junction end is altered; a read error may explain this. At the DNA level, this CDR3 is encoded by other sequences in the same sample as well. The chain combines TRBV13 with TRBJ1-2, with 7 bases lining up with TRBD1. The CDR3 consists of 16 residues. Per germline, CDR1 PRHDT and CDR2 FYEKMQ (reference sequence). CDR3 residues: CASSLKGTVLSYGYTF. The CDR3 nucleotides are TGTGCCAGCAGCCTAAAAGGGACAGTCTTAAGCTATGGCTACACTTTC. Supplemented by reference TRBV13 and TRBJ1-2, the full variable domain reads AAGVIQSPRHLIKEKRETATLKCYPIPRHDTVYWYQQGPGQDPQFLISFYEKMQSDKGSIPDRFSAQQFSDYHSELNMSSLELGDSALYFCASSLKGTVLSYGYTFGSGTRLTVV.

The CDR3 loop reads CASTMDRGEKLFF. In DNA form, the CDR3 reads TGTGCCAGCACCATGGACAGGGGTGAAAAACTGTTTTTT. The chain employs TRBV12-3 or TRBV12-4 and TRBJ1-4, with 9 bases that match TRBD1. The CDR3 covers 13 residues. Trimming removed 7 bases from V and 7 bases from J; junction bases left unmatched: 4.

The genes are TRBV29-1 and TRBJ2-2, with 7 nucleotides matching TRBD1. The V and J ends lost 7 bases and 2 bases, in that order; junction bases with no gene match: 7. This CDR3 is built from 14 residues. Per the germline V gene, CDR1 is SQVTM and CDR2 is ANQGSEA. The CDR3 spells CSARGQTNTGELFF. CDR3 DNA sequence: TGCAGCGCTAGGGGACAGACAAACACCGGGGAGCTGTTTTTT.

The chain links TRBV19 to TRBJ1-2; D ambiguous. The ends were cut back, 5 bases at V and 8 bases at J, with 18 bases in the middle. The CDR3 extends over 14 amino acids. Germline-derived CDR1 and CDR2 are LNHDA and SQIVND (reference sequence). This chain's CDR3 is CASSPTEHNRGYTF. CDR3 DNA: TGTGCCAGTAGTCCAACAGAGCACAATAGGGGCTACACCTTC. The variable domain in full, completed from reference TRBV19 and TRBJ1-2, reads DGGITQSPKYLFRKEGQNVTLSCEQNLNHDAMYWYRQDPGQGLRLIYYSQIVNDFQKGDIAEGYSVSREKKESFPLTVTSAQKNPTAFYLCASSPTEHNRGYTFGSGTRLTVV.

This sequence joins TRBV7-9 and TRBJ2-1; tentative D call: TRBD1 (6 bases). CDR3 length: 11 amino acids. Germline V gives CDR1 SEHNR, CDR2 FQNEAQ (reference sequence). V lost 9 bases and J lost 7, with 10 bases in between. The CDR3 DNA sequence: TGTGCCAGTGGGCAGGGGAATGAGCAGTTCTTC. As protein: CASGQGNEQFF.

This clone has more than one count but fewer than ten. The chain is built from TRBV5-1 and TRBJ2-7; 8 bases align to TRBD1. The CDR3 length is 15 residues. Germline-derived CDR1 and CDR2 are SGHRS and YFSETQ. V lost 5 bases and J lost 2; bases outside the gene matches: 9. CDR3 loop: CASSQGQGSTYEQYF. In nucleotides, the CDR3 is TGCGCCAGCAGTCAAGGACAGGGATCTACCTACGAGCAGTACTTC.

V usage is TRBV2 and J usage is TRBJ2-3, with 8 bases fitting TRBD2. J was trimmed by 1 base and V by 6 bases; bases with no gene match: 6. Germline V CDR1 and CDR2: SNHLY, FYNNEI. The CDR3 covers 15 residues. The CDR3 bases are TGTGCCAGCAGGAAAAGCGGGAGTGGCACAGATACGCAGTATTTT. Encoded protein: CASRKSGSGTDTQYF.

This clone appeared once. The V and J genes are TRBV23-1 and TRBJ2-1; perhaps TRBD2 as D (5 bases). TRBV23-1 is labeled an ORF, and its function is uncertain. The CDR3 is 12 amino acids. V lost 4 bases, J lost 14 bases, and 15 bases lay in between. The CDR3 reads CASSLGRAQEFF. CDR3 bases: TGCGCCAGCAGTCTTGGGAGAGCCCAAGAGTTCTTC.

This rearrangement joins TRBV6-6 to TRBJ2-7, with D perhaps matching TRBD2 (5 bases). Trimming left V 6 bases short and J 3 bases short, with 15 bases between. This CDR3 spans 14 amino acids. Germline loops: CDR1 MNHNY, CDR2 SVGAGI (reference sequence). CDR3 loop: CASRLLRDHYEQYF. The CDR3 DNA reads as TGTGCCAGCAGGCTATTGAGGGATCACTACGAGCAGTACTTC.

This rearrangement joins TRBV28 to TRBJ1-1, with D perhaps TRBD1 (6 bases). V was pared by 7 bases and J by 1 base, with 16 bases between. Germline-derived CDR1 and CDR2 are MDHEN and SYDVKM. There are 15 residues in the CDR3. CDR3 coding DNA: TGTGCCAGCATCCTAAGACAGGCCACGAACACTGAAGCTTTCTTT. Protein: CASILRQATNTEAFF.

The chain is built from TRBV5-1 and TRBJ2-1; TRBD1 matches 10 bases. J gave up 7 bases and V 0 bases, and 7 bases lay outside the gene matches. In germline, CDR1 is SGHRS, CDR2 YFSETQ. This CDR3 has 16 amino acids. CDR3 sequence: CASSLGTGGGGNEQFF. The CDR3 DNA sequence: TGCGCCAGCAGCTTGGGGACAGGGGGAGGGGGAAATGAGCAGTTCTTC.

Of note for this clone: A far larger clone lies a single base away; this is likely a read error. The gene calls are TRBV2 and TRBJ2-7; 10 bases line up with TRBD1. The length of the CDR3 is 14 residues. V lost 6 bases to trimming and J lost 2 bases; unmatched junction nucleotides: 4. Germline V lookup: CDR1 SNHLY, CDR2 FYNNEI. In nucleotides, the CDR3 is TGTGCCAGCAGCCCCGGGACAGGGGCCTACGAGCAGTACTTC. This codes for CASSPGTGAYEQYF.

V is TRBV7-3 and J is TRBJ2-2; D is perhaps TRBD2 (6 bases). V lost 5 bases and J lost 5, with 9 bases in between. Germline V lookup: CDR1 SGHTA, CDR2 FQGTGA. The CDR3 is made up of 13 amino acids. The CDR3 coding sequence is TGTGCCAGCAGCCAAGGGAGGACCGGGGAGCTGTTTTTT. It yields the protein CASSQGRTGELFF.

The chain combines TRBV6-5 with TRBJ1-6, with D possibly being TRBD1 (6 bases). CDR1 is MNHEY, CDR2 SVGAGI, per germline. The CDR3 covers 14 residues. V lost 6 bases and J 5 bases, leaving 11 bases between the germline ends. The CDR3 sequence is CASRRGGDNSPLHF. CDR3 coding DNA: TGTGCCAGCAGGAGAGGGGGAGATAATTCACCCCTCCACTTT.

About this clone: One end of the junction fails to match germline, which may point to a read error. The chain has TRBV7-7 and TRBJ2-1, with 8 bases identical to TRBD2. Germline CDR1 is SSHAT and CDR2 is FNYEAQ (reference sequence). The CDR3 totals 17 residues. The CDR3 DNA is TGTGCTAGCAGCCCTTGGGGGGGGACTAGCTCCTACAATGAGCAGTTCTTC. Translation: CASSPWGGTSSYNEQFF.

The chain joins TRBV11-2 to TRBJ1-2, with D unresolved. Trimming stripped 3 bases from V and 5 bases from J, with 13 bases between. Germline V gene data show CDR1 as SGHAT and CDR2 as FQNNGV. This CDR3 is built from 14 residues. As DNA, the CDR3 is TGTGCCAGCAGCTTCGGGGTGACGGCTTATGGCTACACCTTC. Translated, it gives CASSFGVTAYGYTF.

Regarding this clone: Other DNA sequences in this specimen translate into the identical CDR3. The chain combines TRBV9 with TRBJ2-3; 7 bases align to TRBD2. CDR3 length: 14 residues. Germline V gives CDR1 SGDLS, CDR2 YYNGEE. V was pared by 6 bases and J by 0 bases, with 4 bases of the junction left unmatched. CDR3 sequence (DNA): TGTGCCAGCAACCGGGGGGTTAGCACAGATACGCAGTATTTT. Translated, it gives CASNRGVSTDTQYF. Variable domain in full (rest from reference TRBV9 and TRBJ2-3): DSGVTQTPKHLITATGQRVTLRCSPRSGDLSVYWYQQSLDQGLQFLIQYYNGEERAKGNILERFSAQQFPDLHSELNLSSLELGDSALYFCASNRGVSTDTQYFGPGTRLTVL.

V and J are TRBV5-1 and TRBJ1-4, with D perhaps matching TRBD1 (5 bases). Trimming left V 0 bases short and J 4 bases short, with 7 bases between. The germline V gene has CDR1 SGHRS and CDR2 YFSETQ. This CDR3 is 14 amino acids long. The CDR3 DNA reads as TGCGCCAGCAGCTTGGGACAGCTTAATGAAAAACTGTTTTTT. The encoded protein is CASSLGQLNEKLFF.

This sequence joins TRBV5-1 and TRBJ1-2; D possibly corresponds to TRBD1 (5 bases). There are 17 residues in the CDR3. Germline CDR1 and CDR2: SGHRS and YFSETQ. Trimming took 3 bases from V and 0 from J, leaving 18 bases between them. This CDR3 is CASSSGGGKKANYGYTF. The DNA of the CDR3 is TGCGCCAGCAGCTCCGGGGGAGGAAAGAAAGCTAACTATGGCTACACCTTC.

The V call is TRBV5-1, the J call TRBJ2-1; 8 bases are shared with TRBD2. CDR3 length: 18 residues. Trimming removed 5 bases from V and 5 bases from J; junction bases left unmatched: 18. Germline CDR1 SGHRS, CDR2 YFSETQ. CDR3 protein: CASSFQAGTRRLDNEQFF. In DNA, the CDR3 is TGCGCCAGCAGTTTCCAAGCAGGGACTAGAAGGTTAGACAATGAGCAGTTCTTC.

The chain recombines TRBV7-2 with TRBJ1-1; TRBD1 matches 9 bases. V shed 3 bases, J shed 8 bases, and the junction held 10 bases outside the gene matches. Germline values: CDR1 SGHTA, CDR2 FQGNSA. The CDR3 totals 15 residues. The CDR3 DNA sequence: TGTGCCAGCAGCTTGGGACAGGGAGGGGCTTCGGAAGCTTTCTTT. Protein product: CASSLGQGGASEAFF.

The V call is TRBV7-2, the J call TRBJ2-3; tentative D call: TRBD2 (6 bases). Trimming took off 4 bases at V and 2 bases at J, with 16 bases between the two ends. CDR3 length: 16 amino acids. The V gene's germline CDR1 is SGHTA and CDR2 FQGNSA. The chain's CDR3 is CASSSTQRRATDTQYF. The DNA for the CDR3 is TGTGCCAGCAGCTCGACCCAGCGGAGGGCCACAGATACGCAGTATTTT. The complete variable domain, with remaining parts taken from reference TRBV7-2 and TRBJ2-3, reads GAGVSQSPSNKVTEKGKDVELRCDPISGHTALYWYRQSLGQGLEFLIYFQGNSAPDKSGLPSDRFSAERTGGSVSTLTIQRTQQEDSAVYLCASSSTQRRATDTQYFGPGTRLTVL.

This chain links TRBV12-3 or TRBV12-4 with TRBJ1-5, with D unresolved. The CDR3 totals 12 residues. Trimming pared 5 bases from V and 7 bases from J, leaving 9 bases between. For the CDR3, the DNA is TGTGCCAGCAGTCCCGGAGAACAGCCCCAGCATTTT. This codes for CASSPGEQPQHF.

As DNA, the CDR3 is TGTGCCAGCAGCCAAGTTGACAGGATGAGGACTGAAGCTTTCTTT. As protein: CASSQVDRMRTEAFF. The rearrangement joins TRBV3-1 (or the pseudogene TRBV3-2) to TRBJ1-1; D may be TRBD1 (6 bases). The V end lost 1 base, the J end lost 5 bases, and 14 bases lay between the germline ends. Germline V CDR1 and CDR2: LGHDT, YNNKEL (reference sequence). This CDR3 region has 15 residues.

The V and J genes are TRBV19 and TRBJ1-1, with TRBD1 as a possible D gene (6 bases). The V end lost 8 bases, the J end lost 4 bases, and 20 bases lay between the germline ends. The CDR3 has 15 amino acids. Germline assignment: CDR1 LNHDA and CDR2 SQIVND (reference sequence). CDR3 in amino acids: CASHPRTVLRTEAFF. The CDR3 coding sequence is TGTGCCAGTCACCCCCGGACAGTCCTCCGCACTGAAGCTTTCTTT.